This entry features one T cell receptor (beta chain) sequence. In the original processing: Nucleated cell number was recorded as an estimate derived from reference gene primer amplification. Data came from immunoSEQ multiplex PCR; TCRdb stores just in-frame clones and leaves some out. V, J and clone size are taken as reported in that table, and D and trimming were inferred from the DNA itself. The sample contains 140,000 to 150,000 clones, around 80% of which appear only once. This sample is part of a study of blood T cell repertoires in COVID-19. Study context: Whether acute or convalescent, the COVID-19 samples came from the United States, Italy and Spain. Sources were T cells, B-cell-depleted T cells, or PBMCs; the material itself was cDNA or gDNA.

Sequences were obtained from peripheral blood. The receptor's source is a man aged 65 to 85 who had recovered from COVID-19.

CDR3 loop: CASSPPADQETQYF. CDR3 coding DNA: TGTGCCAGCTCACCACCGGCAGACCAAGAGACCCAGTACTTC. This sequence joins TRBV18 and TRBJ2-5; unclear D gene. The CDR3 extends over 14 amino acids. Germline CDR1 reads KGHSH; CDR2 reads LQKENI. V lost 0 bases to trimming and J lost 0 bases, with 5 bases between them. The full variable domain, with the rest looked up from reference TRBV18 and TRBJ2-5, is NAGVMQNPRHLVRRRGQEARLRCSPMKGHSHVYWYRQLPEEGLKFMVYLQKENIIDESGMPKERFSAEFPKEGPSILRIQQVVRGDSAAYFCASSPPADQETQYFGPGTRLLVL.